This is a list of T cell receptor beta chains from one sample in a study of identifying expanded T cells in peripheral blood. TCRdb keeps only in-frame clones here, not all; method: immunoSEQ multiplex PCR. Of more than 70,000 clones listed, approximately 83% are singletons. The sequenced material came from blood. The receptors were sampled from a person between 18 and 75 years old in good health. The CDR3 runs from the conserved cysteine through the conserved F or W. A D gene is named only where the DNA matches it firmly.

J,D,V,CDR3
TRBJ1-1,NA,TRBV19,CASSAHSGNTEAFF
TRBJ1-1,NA,TRBV6-6,CASSWGVTEAFF
TRBJ1-5,TRBD1,TRBV2,CASAARQGTKQPQHF
TRBJ1-2,NA,TRBV19,CASRETRRHGYTF
TRBJ1-2,NA,TRBV7-2,CASSPILTSFYGYTF
TRBJ2-7,NA,TRBV4-1,CASSLQGGYEQYF
TRBJ1-4,TRBD1,TRBV2,CASSDWTGEEKLFF
TRBJ1-6,NA,TRBV6-1,CASRRGGSGSPLHF
TRBJ2-1,NA,TRBV30,CAWSGWTAYNEQFF
TRBJ2-7,NA,TRBV9,CASSVGQLDYEQYF
TRBJ2-5,NA,TRBV7-8,CASRGGGPNGETQYF
TRBJ1-1,NA,TRBV5-1,CASSFPGAGTEAFF
TRBJ1-1,NA,TRBV4-3,CASRSGREAFF
TRBJ2-1,TRBD2,TRBV28,CASSRGVSYNEQFF
TRBJ2-7,NA,TRBV27,CASRSYRAAYEQYF
TRBJ1-6,NA,TRBV7-9,CASRTGTSPLHF
TRBJ1-5,NA,TRBV5-6,CASSQGLQGQPQHF
TRBJ1-6,NA,TRBV27,CASRGTVYNSPLHF
TRBJ1-6,NA,TRBV19,CASSIIVGTNSPLHF
TRBJ1-6,NA,TRBV7-6,CASSLGGSSYNSPLHF
TRBJ1-2,NA,TRBV4-1,CASSQVIVRRSGYTF
TRBJ1-5,NA,TRBV6-1,CASSLDGAGRPQHF
TRBJ1-1,NA,TRBV2,CASSVRPHGDTEAFF
TRBJ1-5,TRBD1,TRBV10-3,CAISKDRDGQPQHF
TRBJ2-7,NA,TRBV10-2,CASSFRGTSYEQYF
TRBJ1-3,NA,TRBV9,CASSDARAETIGNTIYF
TRBJ2-2,NA,TRBV18,CASSPLPYPPGPNTGELFF
TRBJ2-3,NA,TRBV13,CASSRLGMTDTQYF
TRBJ2-2,NA,TRBV30,CAWSFVAGAGELFF
TRBJ1-1,NA,TRBV6-5,CASSPHRSEAFF
TRBJ1-5,NA,TRBV7-2,CASSFDHSPNQPQHF
TRBJ2-7,NA,TRBV5-1,CASTWADTYEQYF
TRBJ1-2,NA,TRBV5-5,CASSPSTGGGLGGYTF
TRBJ2-3,NA,TRBV5-1,CASSSSTLDTDTQYF
TRBJ2-3,NA,TRBV19,CASSISSGIGAQYF
TRBJ2-5,NA,TRBV9,CASTGENQETQYF
TRBJ1-1,NA,TRBV5-8,CASSPTSGNWGNTEAFF
TRBJ2-2,NA,TRBV27,CASKGTTLNTGELFF
TRBJ1-2,NA,TRBV7-8,CASSLRSGDGYTF
TRBJ2-5,NA,TRBV5-1,CASSPWGVQETQYF
TRBJ1-5,NA,TRBV4-3,CASSQAPTGSNQPQHF
TRBJ2-1,TRBD1,TRBV5-1,CASRPETGGYNEQFF
TRBJ1-2,TRBD1,TRBV6-4,CASSDTGQPSYGYTF